The entry below describes one TCR beta chain. Its antigen is unknown. Qualities for individual bases were not recorded, and no much larger clone is one base off. Patients with a history of autoimmune disease or receiving systemic immunosuppression were excluded from the trial. Peripheral blood for TCR sequencing was collected from all dose cohorts at baseline, on cycle 4 day 1, and on cycle 7 day 1. The samples were taken from a phase I, first-in-human, multicenter, open-label dose-escalation trial of ivuxolimab. Adults with locally advanced or metastatic head and neck squamous cell, hepatocellular, melanoma or renal cell carcinoma were enrolled in the trial. Before TCR sequencing, CD4+ T cells and CD8+ T cells from peripheral blood were sorted into separate populations. This sample stems from a study of OX40 agonist ivuxolimab in advanced cancers. About the full investigation: The costimulatory receptor OX40 (CD134) was targeted by ivuxolimab, a fully human IgG2 agonistic monoclonal antibody. Intravenous ivuxolimab was administered to patients every 2 weeks at six dose levels: 0.01, 0.1, 0.3, 1.5, 3 and 10 mg/kg. Of the approximately 54 dose-escalation patients, hepatocellular carcinoma was present in approximately 20, melanoma in some 15, renal cell carcinoma in 9 and head and neck cancer in 9. The dose-escalation cohort was approximately 83% male with a mean age of about 54 years, ranging from 23 to 79. Patients were allowed to have had prior anti-PD-1, anti-PD-L1 or anti-CTLA-4 therapy, and approximately 40% of the dose-escalation patients had been treated with checkpoint inhibitors. Partial responses occurred in three dose-escalation patients, of whom one had hepatocellular carcinoma and two had cutaneous melanoma. Peripheral TCRbeta sequencing aimed to test whether ivuxolimab altered TCR sequence diversity and caused clonal T-cell expansion. The paper covers the monotherapy dose-escalation part of the phase I ivuxolimab trial, which included N ≈ 57 patients.

What the authors observed across the whole study: Low levels of normalized T-cell clonal expansion were also seen in some patients who did not respond. The antigen specificity of the clonally expanded peripheral T cells was not determined. Partial responders in the 0.1-3.0 mg/kg groups had among the lowest normalized peripheral clonal expansion, especially among CD8+ T cells. After ivuxolimab, more expanded clones were found on average in CD8+ T cells than in CD4+ T cells. At doses of 0.1 to 3.0 mg/kg, clonal expansion of both CD4+ and CD8+ T cells in blood was seen between baseline and week 6.

The CDR3 measures 12 amino acids from cysteine to phenylalanine. Only CDR3 DNA remains: 36 bases, in frame from the first base. V and J lose 1 base and 5 bases, and a span of 6 bases separates them. Looking up the germline V gene (reference sequence) yields CDR1 GTSNPN and CDR2 SVGIG. For sequencing of the TCRbeta CDR3 region, genomic DNA was extracted from the sorted cells. TCRbeta CDR3 regions were sequenced using the immunoSEQ Assay. TCRdb retrieved this table from immuneACCESS and kept in-frame rearrangements only. Not all clones are present; in checked studies, unresolved V genes account for under half, and no reason is known for the remainder. This sample gives 15,000 to 25,000 clones in total; more than 80% of them show up just once. Roughly 49% of the sample is held by the ten biggest clonotypes.

Source: CD4+ or CD8+ T cells sorted from blood, taken in a trial of the OX40 agonist ivuxolimab. This TCR was recovered from an adult with an advanced solid tumor such as melanoma, head and neck, liver or kidney cancer. Recombination joined TRBV30 with TRBJ2-1, with no D gene named confidently. The CDR3 has the sequence CAWSAANNEQFF. The sequenced DNA is TGTGCCTGGAGTGCGGCTAACAATGAGCAGTTCTTC.